This T cell receptor beta chain derives from a study of cytomegalovirus exposure and HLA in healthy donors (TCRdb year 2017). With respect to the entire study: An earlier analysis of approximately 640 of the donors reported 250 to 350 Gb of sequence data and approximately 110 million unique TCR beta sequences from some 180 million T cells. An early release covering roughly 640 HLA-typed donors comprised 300 to 350 gigabases of sequencing data and 85 million or so unique TCR sequences. Among the roughly 400 genotyped donors, under 90% belonged to the genetic ancestry cluster associated with self-reported Caucasian donors. The aim of the study was to test whether cataloging public T cell receptors could identify signatures of past pathogen exposure. Using immunosequencing, the study profiled T cell repertoires from 666 subjects and related those repertoires to cytomegalovirus serostatus. A separate validation cohort of over 95 different subjects was used in addition to the approximately 700-subject first cohort. To predict cytomegalovirus infection status, the study brought together high-throughput TCR immunosequencing, statistical association of individual TCRs with disease status, and machine learning. A later analysis re-analyzed previously published TCR beta repertoires from 666 donors and added high-resolution HLA genotyping to study TCR occurrence patterns. The later analysis used no new phenotypic data to find candidate immune exposures, relying instead on TCR beta sequences and their occurrence across donors. To decide whether each TCR beta V gene segment behaved as functional or pseudogenic, an earlier analysis of several hundred of the donors relied on high-throughput TCR beta sequencing. Alongside the repertoire data, information on donor age, sex, ethnicity and CMV serostatus was compiled. Genome-wide SNP genotypes for about three fifths of the roughly 700 donors were used in a later genetic analysis, which treated that subset as a discovery cohort. Every discovery cohort repertoire had been produced on one sequencing platform. Both class I and class II loci were covered by HLA typing, at four-digit resolution. The number of donors typed differed by locus, with 629-630 for A, B, C, DRB1 and DQB1, around 500 for DQA1, 606 for DPA1, and around 430 for DPB1. Four to six DR-DQ haplotypes were handled as single units for association and clustering, since linkage in the cohort was strong. Among 398 genotyped donors of the cohort, an average of around 240,000 unique TCR beta nucleotide sequences were sequenced per donor, roughly 20% of them non-productive.

The CDR3 runs 14 residues from the cysteine to the phenylalanine. Kept here is only the CDR3 DNA, which spans 42 bases and is read in frame from base 1. The germline V gene (reference sequence) supplies CDR1 SEHNR and CDR2 FQNEAQ. Trimming takes 5 bases from V and 5 bases from J, and the germline ends sit 15 bases apart. As regards this clone: The antigen this receptor binds is unknown.

What the research found in general, with its limitations: In a later analysis, HLA-associated TCR beta chains showed more clonal expansion and lower generation probabilities than non-associated chains that were equally common. In the study, approximately 160 TCR beta chains were listed as associated with cytomegalovirus. Cytomegalovirus status was reported to be diagnosed by the classifier with high specificity and sensitivity in both the original and validation cohorts. Immune exposure information for the cohort was limited to CMV serostatus. In a later analysis, several top co-occurrence clusters were reported to appear linked to parvovirus B19, influenza, CMV and Epstein-Barr virus. Because HLA typing was missing for some donors at each locus, association tests included only the typed subset. Across donors, most TCR sequences were observed very rarely, whereas some public TCRs were present in many individuals. According to the authors, the approach could potentially be generalized to other disease states and immunological phenotypes. Correlated functional status among segregating V segments might be attributable to linkage disequilibrium, but an unknown experimental factor could not be ruled out. Strong co-occurrence of HLA alleles, especially DR and DQ, made assigning TCR associations to individual alleles difficult. An association between a missense DCLRE1C variant and V-gene and J-gene trimming of TCR beta chains was found in a later genetic analysis and replicated in an independent cohort. At a false discovery rate of 0.05, a later analysis linked around 17,000 TCR beta sequences to specific HLA alleles. A later analysis found that TCR association rates varied across HLA loci, with DRB1 alleles showing the most associated TCRs and HLA-C alleles the fewest. Some IMGT-functional V segments, including TRBV6-2 and TRBV6-3, could not be distinguished by the 87-base-pair reads and were therefore excluded. In this cohort, only TCR beta chains were sequenced, and detectable features were limited by the absence of alpha or paired-chain data. In vitro tests confirmed that a few of the cytomegalovirus-associated TCR beta chains recognize cytomegalovirus antigens. According to a later genetic analysis, donors in an Asian-associated ancestry cluster had fewer N-insertions in productive TCRs than the approximately 650-donor mean. A further reported finding was that TCR beta sequences accurately predicted the HLA-A and HLA-B alleles for most subjects in the first cohort. Broadly in line with IMGT annotations, most TCR beta V segments showed up in productive rearrangements about 87% or about 30% of the time in an earlier analysis of around 600 of the donors. A cluster of highly shared sequence variants was judged likely to be a technical artifact of the sequencing pipeline. Sequencing depth was assumed to be roughly uniform across donors in the presence/absence analyses, though that assumption may not hold. Because counts were too low, about 15 rarely observed V segments, including chromosome 9 orphons, were left out of the earlier analysis of some 640 of the donors. In a later analysis, most CMV-associated TCR beta chains were found to appear HLA-restricted, with HLA associations seemingly driven largely by CMV exposure.

Libraries were constructed by the immunoSEQ multiplex PCR assay. For the multiplex PCR, a mixture combining 60 forward primers for TCR Vbeta segments and 13 reverse primers for TCR Jbeta segments was used. Amplification of the CDR3 region of rearranged TCR beta genes was performed with a multiplex PCR assay on genomic DNA. On the Illumina HiSeq System, the amplified TCR beta libraries were sequenced as 87-base-pair reads. As for how the authors treated the data: A later analysis tallied tens of millions of unique TCR beta chains across the 640 or so repertoires, and about 12 million of those chains were shared by two or more donors. Raw reads were error-corrected and collapsed into unique sequences by a nearest-neighbor algorithm in which closely related sequences were merged to remove PCR and sequencing errors. To assign V, D and J gene segments, CDR3 sequences were aligned to IMGT reference sequences. For a sequence to be retained, a match of at least six nucleotides to both a V gene segment and a J gene segment was required. Rearrangements were classified as productive when the CDR3 lacked stop codons and remained in frame with V and J, and all other rearrangements were classified as non-productive. CDR3 was defined according to IMGT convention as the region running from the second conserved V-encoded cysteine to the conserved J-encoded phenylalanine. Sequences without an unambiguous match to a single V gene segment were excluded from the earlier analysis of about 640 of the donors. An earlier analysis of some 500 of the donors classified V segments as functional when productive rearrangements were above 56.7% and as segregating when the standard deviation between donors was above 5%. A statistical classification framework was built to diagnose cytomegalovirus status from the catalog of TCR beta chain sequences. V and J gene assignment, in a later analysis, came from comparing TCR nucleotide sequences with IMGT/GENE-DB human TR gene sequences. Using the TCRdist pipeline, a later analysis assigned CDR3 sequences along with most-parsimonious VDJ recombination scenarios. In a later analysis, every TCR beta chain was defined by the combination of its CDR3 amino acid sequence and its V-gene family, and reads without a unique V-gene family were dropped. As a way to deal with suspected cross-contamination and a sequencing artifact, a later analysis dropped under 600 nucleotide sequences that were highly shared and had low generation probability. In a later analysis, a clonal expansion index was calculated for each public chain from normalized within-repertoire ranks of inferred template counts. In a later analysis, generation probabilities were computed using a VDJ recombination model fitted to out-of-frame rearrangements, and the results were checked against IGoR. Hypergeometric tests were used in a later analysis to score TCR-TCR, TCR-HLA and TCR-CMV co-occurrence, with a repertoire-size bias correction applied to the TCR pairs. In a later analysis, false discovery rates were estimated by permuting HLA or CMV assignments 20 times. In a later analysis, co-occurring TCRs were grouped using DBSCAN, with TCRdist sequence similarity added in when clustering inside HLA-allele-positive subsets. Repertoires with fewer than 30,000 or more than 120,000 public chains, plus five repertoires with anomalous nucleotide sharing, were excluded from co-occurrence clustering. TCRdb's version of the immuneACCESS table is confined to in-frame rearrangements and falls short of the full clone set. An unresolved V gene accounts for under half of the shortfall where checked; the remainder is of unknown origin. That table is the source of V, J and clone size, and D and trimming were worked out from the DNA. This sample's listing comprises around 150,000 clones. The top ten clones comprise 1.3% of the sample.

The cohort consisted of 666 healthy bone marrow donors. All cohort members were sampled while nominally healthy, although unrecorded immune exposures were likely present. The donor tested CMV seronegative, placing the donor among the 350 to 400 seronegative members of the cohort. A peripheral blood sample was collected from each donor, and TCR beta sequencing was performed on peripheral blood mononuclear cells. The Qiagen DNeasy Blood Extraction Kit was used to extract genomic DNA from the blood cell samples. This chain is built from TRBV7-9 and TRBJ1-2; TRBD1 could be the D gene, as 6 bases match. The material sequenced was PBMCs. This TCR was sampled from an older woman in good health and CMV-seronegative. The CDR3 amino acid sequence is: CASSPSDRRYGYTF. The nucleotides are TGTGCCAGCAGCCCGTCGGACAGAAGGTATGGCTACACCTTC.